These 19 T cell receptor beta chains were sequenced from one sample in a study of shared T cell receptors in the human thymus. TCRdb's table, derived via immunoSEQ multiplex PCR, lists solely in-frame clones and lacks some. The table shows over 450,000 clones, with 78% occurring only once. Separately, the same data were catalogued under a study of human thymus T cells.

The sequenced material came from thymocytes. These receptors originate from a boy in the first two years of life with a congenital heart defect.

The genes are TRBV4-1 and TRBJ1-3; 12 nucleotides line up with TRBD1. The CDR3 totals 17 residues. V trimming: 4 bases; J trimming: 4 bases; junction bases outside the gene matches: 8. Germline V CDR1 and CDR2: MGHRA, YSYEKL. The CDR3 protein is CASSPTRDRGHGNTIYF. DNA for the CDR3: TGCGCCAGCAGCCCCACCAGGGACAGGGGGCACGGAAACACCATATATTTT.

The chain couples TRBV14 to TRBJ2-7; 11 nucleotides line up with TRBD1. Germline assignment: CDR1 SGHDN and CDR2 FVKESK. This CDR3 has 15 amino acids. The V gene end was trimmed by 3 bases and the J gene end by 4 bases; junction bases not matched to a gene: 5. The CDR3 nucleotides read TGTGCCAGCAGCCAGTGGGGGACAGGGGGATACGAGCAGTACTTC. Protein: CASSQWGTGGYEQYF.

The rearrangement joins TRBV28 to TRBJ1-5, with D unresolved. CDR1 and CDR2 (germline): MDHEN, SYDVKM. Trimming took 7 bases from V and 3 from J, leaving 28 bases between them. The length of the CDR3 is 19 residues. This CDR3 is CASTVRRARASVSNQPQHF. The CDR3 DNA reads as TGTGCCAGCACTGTTCGGCGGGCCCGGGCGTCCGTGTCCAATCAGCCCCAGCATTTT.

This clone was counted between two and nine times. The gene calls are TRBV7-2 and TRBJ2-4; D remains unclear. The germline gives CDR1 SGHTA, CDR2 FQGNSA. The CDR3 is 15 residues long. Trimming left V 5 bases short and J 1 base short, with 12 bases between. The CDR3 region is CASSPHRSAKNIQYF. As DNA, the CDR3 is TGTGCCAGCAGCCCTCACCGGAGTGCCAAAAACATTCAGTACTTC.

V is TRBV6-5 and J is TRBJ1-2; D is unclear. The CDR3 has 13 amino acids. V was clipped by 4 bases and J by 6 bases, with 12 bases between them. Germline V lookup: CDR1 MNHEY, CDR2 SVGAGI. Written as DNA, the CDR3 is TGTGCCAGCAGTTCCCCAGCGAGGGATGGCTACACCTTC. Amino acids: CASSSPARDGYTF.

The chain links TRBV30 to TRBJ1-2; D not resolved. Trimming took 6 bases from V and 6 from J, leaving 14 bases between them. The CDR3 runs 12 residues. Germline CDR1 and CDR2: GTSNPN and SVGIG (reference sequence). CDR3 protein: CACPRRLHGYTF. Written as DNA, the CDR3 is TGTGCCTGCCCCCGTCGACTTCATGGCTACACCTTC. The variable domain in full, with the rest retrieved from reference TRBV30 and TRBJ1-2, is SQTIHQWPATLVQPVGSPLSLECTVEGTSNPNLYWYRQAAGRGLQLLFYSVGIGQISSEVPQNLSASRPQDRQFILSSKKLLLSDSGFYLCACPRRLHGYTFGSGTRLTVV.

CDR3 nucleotides: TGTGCCTGGACTAAAGGAATAGCGGGAGGGTACGAGCAGTACTTC. Translating gives CAWTKGIAGGYEQYF. This chain joins TRBV30 and TRBJ2-5; 11 bases align to TRBD2. Near its end, the DNA agrees better with TRBJ2-7, so the J call may be wrong. The CDR3 sequence is 15 residues long. The germline gives CDR1 GTSNPN, CDR2 SVGIG (reference sequence).

The CDR3 region has the DNA TGTGCCAGCAGCTTTCCGGGGATATACAATGAGCAGTTCTTC. Protein product: CASSFPGIYNEQFF. The chain carries TRBV7-9 and TRBJ2-1, with a tentative D call TRBD2 (5 bases). CDR1 and CDR2 (germline): SEHNR, FQNEAQ (reference sequence). The CDR3 spans 14 residues. V lost 3 bases to trimming and J lost 4 bases, with 10 bases between them. The full variable domain, with the rest looked up from reference TRBV7-9 and TRBJ2-1, is DTGVSQNPRHKITKRGQNVTFRCDPISEHNRLYWYRQTLGQGPEFLTYFQNEAQLEKSRLLSDRFSAERPKGSFSTLEIQRTEQGDSAMYLCASSFPGIYNEQFFGPGTRLTVL.

The chain is built from TRBV7-2 and TRBJ2-5; 9 positions agree with TRBD1. The V and J ends lost 3 bases and 5 bases, in that order; junction bases with no gene match: 7. CDR3 size: 15 residues. Germline V gives CDR1 SGHTA, CDR2 FQGNSA. As DNA, the CDR3 is TGTGCCAGCAGCTTTAGCCCAACAGGGGGCGAGACCCAGTACTTC. Translation gives CASSFSPTGGETQYF. The entire variable domain, with the rest obtained from reference TRBV7-2 and TRBJ2-5, is as follows: GAGVSQSPSNKVTEKGKDVELRCDPISGHTALYWYRQSLGQGLEFLIYFQGNSAPDKSGLPSDRFSAERTGGSVSTLTIQRTQQEDSAVYLCASSFSPTGGETQYFGPGTRLLVL.

The V gene is TRBV10-1, the J gene TRBJ2-1; 12 nucleotides agree with TRBD2. The CDR3 is 17 amino acids. The V segment lost 3 bases and the J segment 10 bases; nucleotides outside the gene matches: 13. CDR1 and CDR2 from the germline V gene are WNHNN and SYGVQD (reference sequence). CDR3 in DNA: TGCGCCAGCAGTGATAAAAATTGGACTAGCGGGATGCGGGAGCAGTTCTTC. Translated: CASSDKNWTSGMREQFF.

This chain joins TRBV6-1 and TRBJ2-5, with TRBD1 matching 8 bases. This CDR3 comprises 14 residues. CDR1 is MNHNS and CDR2 is SASEGT in the germline V gene. V lost 6 bases and J lost 5; bases outside the gene matches: 8. The CDR3 is CASRVDRGVETQYF. The CDR3 DNA reads TGTGCCAGCAGAGTCGACAGGGGTGTCGAGACCCAGTACTTC.

This chain connects TRBV19 to TRBJ1-1; D may be TRBD1 (6 bases). Germline V gene lookup returns CDR1 LNHDA and CDR2 SQIVND (reference sequence). This CDR3 region has 13 residues. The V end lost 7 bases, the J end lost 3 bases, and 12 bases lay between the germline ends. The DNA for the CDR3 is TGTGCCAGTATGGGGGCAGACTACACTGAAGCTTTCTTT. This translates into CASMGADYTEAFF.

This clone was observed a handful of times. The chain is built from TRBV9 and TRBJ2-7, with 7 bases fitting TRBD2. The V segment lost 3 bases and the J segment 6 bases; nucleotides outside the gene matches: 6. CDR3 length: 13 amino acids. Germline lookup yields CDR1 SGDLS and CDR2 YYNGEE. Here the CDR3 DNA reads TGTGCCAGCAGCGGCAGGACTAGGGGCGAGCAGTACTTC. It encodes CASSGRTRGEQYF.

The genes are TRBV10-2 and TRBJ2-7, with 7 positions matching TRBD1. The CDR3 totals 14 residues. The germline CDR1 and CDR2 sequences are WSHSY and SAAADI. With 6 bases clipped from V and 0 bases from J, the junction kept 5 bases outside the gene matches. CDR3 residues: CASSGQESSYEQYF. DNA of the CDR3: TGCGCCAGCAGCGGACAGGAGAGCTCCTACGAGCAGTACTTC.

This clone was seen a few times. V usage is TRBV7-9 and J usage is TRBJ2-2; 8 positions agree with TRBD1. This CDR3 region has 15 residues. The germline V gene encodes CDR1 SEHNR and CDR2 FQNEAQ (reference sequence). V lost 2 bases and J lost 7; bases outside the gene matches: 6. In nucleotides, the CDR3 is TGTGCCAGCAGCTTAAGGCCAGGGGGCAACGGGGAGCTGTTTTTT. This translates into CASSLRPGGNGELFF.

This chain links TRBV7-6 with TRBJ2-3; 7 bases match TRBD2. The CDR3 runs to 14 residues. Germline assignment: CDR1 SGHVS and CDR2 FNYEAQ. The J segment lost 4 bases and the V segment lost 1 base, leaving 2 bases of the junction unmatched. The CDR3, as DNA: TGTGCCAGCAGCTTAGAGCGGGAACCAGATACGCAGTATTTT. As protein: CASSLEREPDTQYF.

The chain recombines TRBV6-5 with TRBJ2-7; 9 positions agree with TRBD2. CDR1 is MNHEY, CDR2 SVGAGI, per germline. The CDR3 contains 14 residues. Losses at the gene ends were 6 bases for V and 4 bases for J; bases not matched to a gene: 7. The CDR3: CASRVAGVRYEQYF. As DNA, the CDR3 is TGTGCCAGCAGGGTAGCGGGAGTGAGGTACGAGCAGTACTTC.

V is TRBV5-8 and J is TRBJ2-7; D possibly corresponds to TRBD1 (5 bases). Germline V CDR1 and CDR2: SGHTS, YDEGEE. This CDR3 contains 16 residues. V was clipped by 7 bases and J by 0 bases, with 20 bases between them. The CDR3 loop is CASPPSSRARSYEQYF. For the CDR3, the DNA is TGTGCCAGCCCACCGTCCAGCAGGGCCCGCTCCTACGAGCAGTACTTC.

This chain connects TRBV15 to TRBJ2-7; TRBD1 aligns across 12 bases. CDR1 is LNHNV and CDR2 is YYDKDF in the germline V gene (reference sequence). CDR3 length equals 17 residues. Trimming at V came to 2 bases and at J to 4 bases, leaving 9 bases not matched to a gene. The CDR3 is CATSRSTGTGGWYEQYF. The CDR3 nucleotides read TGTGCCACCAGCAGATCGACCGGGACAGGGGGCTGGTACGAGCAGTACTTC. The whole variable domain, remainder taken from reference TRBV15 and TRBJ2-7, is DAMVIQNPRYQVTQFGKPVTLSCSQTLNHNVMYWYQQKSSQAPKLLFHYYDKDFNNEADTPDNFQSRRPNTSFCFLDIRSPGLGDTAMYLCATSRSTGTGGWYEQYFGPGTRLTVT.